This TCR beta chain was captured by sequencing in a study of T cell responses to AZD1222 COVID-19 vaccine (dated by TCRdb to about 2021). The study in broad terms: AZD1222 recipients whose second dose came at about 4 weeks and those whose second dose came at about 12 weeks were combined into one group, since spike-specific TCR depth and breadth did not differ between the two schedules. TCR sequencing covered approximately 230 trial participants: 207 given two doses of AZD1222 and around 25 given two doses of MenACWY control vaccine. Trial participants were enrolled by age into subgroups of 18-55, 56-69 and 70-plus years, and around 150, 29 and 61 TCR-sequenced participants, respectively, were included in these subgroups.

With respect to this clone: Its antigen specificity is not known. Qualities for individual bases were not recorded, and no much larger clone is one base off.

The study at large found these results: Reportedly, close to half of the unique spike-specific TCRs recognized epitopes lying outside the regions that are mutated in the B.1.351 and B.1.1.7 variants. Conclusions about previously exposed vaccinees were limited because only six AZD1222 recipients were SARS-CoV-2 seropositive at baseline. The 56-69-year group was small, and its depth increase did not reach significance, likely because of low power. After two AZD1222 doses, both the breadth and the depth of spike-specific TCRs were significantly higher than at day 0 and than in MenACWY recipients. Vaccine-associated CD4 TCRs spanned the whole spike protein, with dominant responses in regions 160-218 and 743-854. Participants were mostly white British and included more females than males, and it was suggested by the authors that clonal diversity may have been underestimated. Because no day 14 peak-response samples were available, the repertoires could be characterized only after the peak T cell response.

The CDR3 regions of human TCRbeta chains were analyzed by immunosequencing. Concerning the study's data processing: TCRs in the repertoires were matched against a reference library of SARS-CoV-2-specific TCRs that had been generated with the MIRA antigen-specificity platform. Breadth meant the fraction of unique TCRs that were SARS-CoV-2-associated, whereas depth meant the fraction of total T cells that were SARS-CoV-2-associated. Each spike-specific TCR was assigned to its reactive spike region and to a CD4 or CD8 class using the MIRA data. Log10-transformed breadth and depth values were compared by one-way ANOVA with Sidak's multiple comparisons tests. As stored in TCRdb, this immuneACCESS dataset retains in-frame rearrangements with V and J assigned. A fraction of the clones does not appear; measured against another copy, unresolved V genes explain less than half of the discrepancy, and the remainder lacks a known reason. V, J and clone size are those of that table, while D and trimming were read from the DNA. Counted in this sample were about 260,000 clones; approximately 93% of them appeared once. The ten largest clones capture around 0.57% of the sample.

From its cysteine to its phenylalanine, the CDR3 spans 11 amino acids. The entry retains the CDR3 DNA only, 33 bases that are in frame from base 1. The label giving this sample's time point can be read as: baseline before first vaccination. Vaccinee samples came from UK trials COV001 and COV002, including a single-blind randomized controlled phase 2/3 trial of AZD1222 (ChAdOx1 nCoV-19) in healthy adults. Trial participant PBMC samples were collected at day 0 and day 28 after the second dose for TCRbeta chain sequencing. The sequence was obtained from an adult in good health. The rearrangement joined TRBV7-5 to TRBJ1-2. TRBV7-5 is described as a pseudogene. The sample was peripheral blood, taken on day 0 of AZD1222 vaccination. The nucleotide sequence reads TGTGCCAGAAGCTCTGACTATGGCTACACCTTC. Translated, this gives CARSSDYGYTF.